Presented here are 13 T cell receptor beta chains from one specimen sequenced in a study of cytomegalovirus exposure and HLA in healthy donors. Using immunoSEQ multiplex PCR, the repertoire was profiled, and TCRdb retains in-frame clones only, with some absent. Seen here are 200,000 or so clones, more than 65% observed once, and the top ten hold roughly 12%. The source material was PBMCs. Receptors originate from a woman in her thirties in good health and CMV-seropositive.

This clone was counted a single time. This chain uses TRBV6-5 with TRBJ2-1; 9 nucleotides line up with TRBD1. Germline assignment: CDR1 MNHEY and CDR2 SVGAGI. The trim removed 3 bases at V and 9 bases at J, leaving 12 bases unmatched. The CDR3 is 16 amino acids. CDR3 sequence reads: CASSYGSGTGYGEQFF. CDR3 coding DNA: TGTGCCAGCAGTTATGGCTCCGGGACAGGGTACGGTGAGCAGTTCTTC.

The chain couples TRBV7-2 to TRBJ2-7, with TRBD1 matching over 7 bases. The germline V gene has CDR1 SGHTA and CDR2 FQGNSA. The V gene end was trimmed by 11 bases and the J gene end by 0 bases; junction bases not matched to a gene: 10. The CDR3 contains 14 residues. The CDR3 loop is CAGQQGPNSYEQYF. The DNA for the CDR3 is TGTGCCGGACAACAGGGGCCGAACTCCTACGAGCAGTACTTC.

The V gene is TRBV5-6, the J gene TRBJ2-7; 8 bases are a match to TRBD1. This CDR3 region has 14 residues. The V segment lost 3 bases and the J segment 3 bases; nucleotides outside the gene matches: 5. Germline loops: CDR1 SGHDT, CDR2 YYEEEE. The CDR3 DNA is TGTGCCAGCAGCTCCACAGGGGGAGTCTACGAGCAGTACTTC. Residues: CASSSTGGVYEQYF.

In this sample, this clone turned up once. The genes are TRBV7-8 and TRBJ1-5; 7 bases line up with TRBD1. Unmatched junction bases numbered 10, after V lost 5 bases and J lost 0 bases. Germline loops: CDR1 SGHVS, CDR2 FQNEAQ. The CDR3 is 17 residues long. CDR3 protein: CASSRDGGGHSNQPQHF. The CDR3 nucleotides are TGTGCCAGCAGCCGGGACGGAGGGGGCCATAGCAATCAGCCCCAGCATTTT.

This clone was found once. CDR3 region: CASSSSEGARSYGYTF. The CDR3 DNA reads TGTGCCAGCAGTTCTTCAGAGGGCGCCCGGTCCTATGGCTACACCTTC. This chain joins TRBV28 and TRBJ1-2; D remains ambiguous. Looked up from germline, CDR1 is MDHEN and CDR2 is SYDVKM. This CDR3 has 16 residues. Trimming left V 4 bases short and J 4 bases short, with 19 bases between.

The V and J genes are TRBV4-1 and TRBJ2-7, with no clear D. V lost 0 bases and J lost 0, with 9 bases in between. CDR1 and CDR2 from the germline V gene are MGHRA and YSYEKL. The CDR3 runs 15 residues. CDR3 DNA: TGCGCCAGCAGCCAAGAAATAAGCGTCTCCTACGAGCAGTACTTC. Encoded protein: CASSQEISVSYEQYF.

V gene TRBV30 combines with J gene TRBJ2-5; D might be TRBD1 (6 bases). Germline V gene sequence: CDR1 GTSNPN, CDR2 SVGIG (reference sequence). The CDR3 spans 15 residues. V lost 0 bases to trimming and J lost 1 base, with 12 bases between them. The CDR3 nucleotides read TGTGCCTGGAGTGTTCTAAAGGACAGCCAAGAGACCCAGTACTTC. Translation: CAWSVLKDSQETQYF.

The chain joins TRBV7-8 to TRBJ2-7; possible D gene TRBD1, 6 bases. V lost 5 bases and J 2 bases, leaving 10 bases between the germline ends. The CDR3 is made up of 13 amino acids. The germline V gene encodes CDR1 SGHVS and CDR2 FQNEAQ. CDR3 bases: TGTGCCAGCAGCCTACAGGGTACCTACGAGCAGTACTTC. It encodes CASSLQGTYEQYF.

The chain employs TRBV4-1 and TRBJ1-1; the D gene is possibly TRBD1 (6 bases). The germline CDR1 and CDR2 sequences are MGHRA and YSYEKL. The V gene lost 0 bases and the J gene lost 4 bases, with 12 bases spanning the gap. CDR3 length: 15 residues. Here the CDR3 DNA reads TGCGCCAGCAGCCAAGATGGACAGCGTGCCACTGAAGCTTTCTTT. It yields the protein CASSQDGQRATEAFF.

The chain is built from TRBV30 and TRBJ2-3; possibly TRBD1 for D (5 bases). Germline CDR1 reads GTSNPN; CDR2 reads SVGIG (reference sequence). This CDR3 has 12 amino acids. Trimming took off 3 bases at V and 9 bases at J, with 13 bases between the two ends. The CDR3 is CAWRAQGGTQYF. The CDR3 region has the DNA TGTGCCTGGAGGGCCCAGGGTGGCACGCAGTATTTT.

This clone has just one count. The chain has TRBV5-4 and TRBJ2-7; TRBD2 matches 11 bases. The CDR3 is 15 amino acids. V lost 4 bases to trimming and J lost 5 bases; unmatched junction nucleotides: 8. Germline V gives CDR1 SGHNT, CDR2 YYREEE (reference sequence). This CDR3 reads CASSPSGRSVDEQYF. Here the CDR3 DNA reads TGTGCCAGCAGCCCTAGCGGGAGGTCTGTCGACGAGCAGTACTTC.

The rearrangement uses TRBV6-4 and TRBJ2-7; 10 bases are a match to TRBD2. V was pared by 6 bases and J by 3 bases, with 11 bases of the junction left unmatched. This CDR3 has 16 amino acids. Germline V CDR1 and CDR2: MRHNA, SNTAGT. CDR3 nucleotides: TGTGCCAGCAGGGTTGTTAGCGGGAGGCCAAACTACGAGCAGTACTTC. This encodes CASRVVSGRPNYEQYF.

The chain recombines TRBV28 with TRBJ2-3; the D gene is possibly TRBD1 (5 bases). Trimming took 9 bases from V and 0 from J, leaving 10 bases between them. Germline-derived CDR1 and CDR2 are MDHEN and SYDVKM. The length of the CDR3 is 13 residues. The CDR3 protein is CASQDTSTDTQYF. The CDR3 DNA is TGTGCCAGTCAGGACACTAGCACAGATACGCAGTATTTT.